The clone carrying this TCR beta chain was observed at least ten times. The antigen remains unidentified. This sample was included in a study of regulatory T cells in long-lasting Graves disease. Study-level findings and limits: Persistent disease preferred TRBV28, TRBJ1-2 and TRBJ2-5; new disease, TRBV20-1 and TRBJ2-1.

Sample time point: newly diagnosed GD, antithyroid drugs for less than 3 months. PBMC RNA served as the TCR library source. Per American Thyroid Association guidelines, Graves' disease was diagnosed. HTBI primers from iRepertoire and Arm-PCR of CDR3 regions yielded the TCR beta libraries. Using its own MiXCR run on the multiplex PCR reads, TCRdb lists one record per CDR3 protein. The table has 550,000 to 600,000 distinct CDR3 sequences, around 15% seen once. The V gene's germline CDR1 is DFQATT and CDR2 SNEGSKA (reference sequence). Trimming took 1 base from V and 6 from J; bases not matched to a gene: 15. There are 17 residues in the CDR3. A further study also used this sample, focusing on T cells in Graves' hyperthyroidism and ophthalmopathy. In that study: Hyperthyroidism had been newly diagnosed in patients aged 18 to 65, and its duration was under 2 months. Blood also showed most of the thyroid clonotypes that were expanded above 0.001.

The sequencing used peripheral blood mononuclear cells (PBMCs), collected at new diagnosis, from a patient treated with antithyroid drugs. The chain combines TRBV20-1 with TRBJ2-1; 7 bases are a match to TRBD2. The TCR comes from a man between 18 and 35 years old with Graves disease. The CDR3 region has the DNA TGCAGTGCTAGAGGGTCCCTCGGAGCGGGATCTGGCAATGAGCAGTTCTTC. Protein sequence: CSARGSLGAGSGNEQFF.